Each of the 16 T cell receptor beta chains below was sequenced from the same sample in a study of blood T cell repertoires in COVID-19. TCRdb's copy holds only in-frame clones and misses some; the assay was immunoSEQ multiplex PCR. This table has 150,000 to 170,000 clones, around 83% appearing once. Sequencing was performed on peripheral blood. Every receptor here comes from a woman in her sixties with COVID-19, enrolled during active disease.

The DNA of the CDR3 is TGTGCCAGCACCCAGGGACAGGGATTCGAGCAGTACTTC. Translation: CASTQGQGFEQYF. The chain uses TRBV6-5 and TRBJ2-7; 9 bases fit TRBD1. The ends lost 7 bases at V and 6 bases at J; junction bases unmatched: 7. Germline CDR1 reads MNHEY; CDR2 reads SVGAGI. The CDR3 is made up of 13 amino acids.

CDR3 coding DNA: TGTGCCAGCAGGAGGGACAGGAGCTCTGGAAACACCATATATTTT. Encoded protein: CASRRDRSSGNTIYF. The chain joins TRBV2 to TRBJ1-3, with 8 bases lining up with TRBD1. Germline V gene sequence: CDR1 SNHLY, CDR2 FYNNEI. With 6 bases clipped from V and 0 bases from J, the junction kept 4 bases outside the gene matches. CDR3 length equals 15 residues.

The CDR3 sequence: CATSDPIGTGGSYNEQFF. Here the CDR3 DNA reads TGTGCCACCAGTGATCCCATAGGGACAGGGGGCTCCTACAATGAGCAGTTCTTC. The chain is built from TRBV24-1 and TRBJ2-1; 11 bases match TRBD1. The CDR3 spans 18 residues. CDR1 is KGHDR and CDR2 is SFDVKD in the germline V gene. The J segment lost 0 bases and the V segment lost 3 bases, leaving 6 bases of the junction unmatched.

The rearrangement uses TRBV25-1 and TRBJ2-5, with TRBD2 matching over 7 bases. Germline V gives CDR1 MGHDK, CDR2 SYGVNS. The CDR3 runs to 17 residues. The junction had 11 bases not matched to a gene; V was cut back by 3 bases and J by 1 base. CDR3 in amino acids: CASSDAGGGRFQETQYF. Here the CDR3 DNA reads TGTGCCAGCAGTGACGCGGGCGGGGGACGTTTCCAAGAGACCCAGTACTTC.

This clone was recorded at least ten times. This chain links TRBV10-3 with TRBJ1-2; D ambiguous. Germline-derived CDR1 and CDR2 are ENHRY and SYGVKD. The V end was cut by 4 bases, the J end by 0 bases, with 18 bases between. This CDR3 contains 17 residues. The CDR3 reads CAISGSYGPDSNYGYTF. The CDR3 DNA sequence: TGTGCCATCAGTGGGAGTTACGGTCCAGATTCTAACTATGGCTACACCTTC.

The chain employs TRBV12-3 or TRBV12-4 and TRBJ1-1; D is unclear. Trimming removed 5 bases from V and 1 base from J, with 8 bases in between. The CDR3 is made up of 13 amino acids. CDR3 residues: CASSPFPNTEAFF. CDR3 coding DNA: TGTGCCAGCAGTCCTTTTCCGAACACTGAAGCTTTCTTT.

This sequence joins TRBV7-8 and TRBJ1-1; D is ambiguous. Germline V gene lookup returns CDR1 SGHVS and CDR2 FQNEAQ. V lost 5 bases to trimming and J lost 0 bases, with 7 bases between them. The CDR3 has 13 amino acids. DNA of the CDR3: TGTGCCAGCAGCGCCAGGATGAACACTGAAGCTTTCTTT. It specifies CASSARMNTEAFF.

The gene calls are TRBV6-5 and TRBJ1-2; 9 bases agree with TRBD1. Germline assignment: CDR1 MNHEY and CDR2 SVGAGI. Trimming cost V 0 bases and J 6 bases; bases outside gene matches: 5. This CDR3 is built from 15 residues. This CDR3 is CASSYSSGQGDGYTF. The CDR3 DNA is TGTGCCAGCAGTTACTCGTCGGGACAGGGTGATGGCTACACCTTC.

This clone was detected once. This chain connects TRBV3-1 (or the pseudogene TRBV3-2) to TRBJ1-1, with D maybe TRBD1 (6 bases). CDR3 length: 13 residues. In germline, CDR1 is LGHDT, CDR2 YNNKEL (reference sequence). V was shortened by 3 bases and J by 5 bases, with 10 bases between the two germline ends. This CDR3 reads CASSQGAGTEAFF. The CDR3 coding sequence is TGTGCCAGCAGCCAGGGGGCAGGGACTGAAGCTTTCTTT.

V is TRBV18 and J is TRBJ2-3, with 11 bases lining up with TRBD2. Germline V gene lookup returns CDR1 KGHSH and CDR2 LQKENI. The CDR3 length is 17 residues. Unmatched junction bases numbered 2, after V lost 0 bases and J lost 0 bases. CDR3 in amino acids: CASSPPRLAGSTDTQYF. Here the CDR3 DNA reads TGTGCCAGCTCACCACCCCGACTAGCGGGGAGCACAGATACGCAGTATTTT.

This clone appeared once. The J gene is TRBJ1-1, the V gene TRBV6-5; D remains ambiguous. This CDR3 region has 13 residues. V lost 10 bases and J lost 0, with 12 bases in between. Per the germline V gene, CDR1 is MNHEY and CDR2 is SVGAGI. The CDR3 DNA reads TGTGCCATCCAGGCCGGGGTGAACACTGAAGCTTTCTTT. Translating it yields CAIQAGVNTEAFF.

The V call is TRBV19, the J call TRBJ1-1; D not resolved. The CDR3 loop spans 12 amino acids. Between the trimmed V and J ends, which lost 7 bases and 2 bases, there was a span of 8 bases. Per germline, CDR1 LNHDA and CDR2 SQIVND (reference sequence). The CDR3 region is CASNPGNTEAFF. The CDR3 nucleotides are TGTGCCAGTAACCCAGGTAACACTGAAGCTTTCTTT.

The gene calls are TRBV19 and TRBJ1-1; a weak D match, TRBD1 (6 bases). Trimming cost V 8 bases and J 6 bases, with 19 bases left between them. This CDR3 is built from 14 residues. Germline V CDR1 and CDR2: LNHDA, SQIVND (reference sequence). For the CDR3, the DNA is TGTGCCAGTCTTAAACAGGGCTTAGTCGCTGAAGCTTTCTTT. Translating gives CASLKQGLVAEAFF.

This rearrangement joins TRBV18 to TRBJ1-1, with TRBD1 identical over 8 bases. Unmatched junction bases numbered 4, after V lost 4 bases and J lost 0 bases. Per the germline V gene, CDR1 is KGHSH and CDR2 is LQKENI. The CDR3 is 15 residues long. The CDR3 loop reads CASSLRTGLNTEAFF. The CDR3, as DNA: TGTGCCAGCTCACTCAGGACAGGGCTGAACACTGAAGCTTTCTTT.

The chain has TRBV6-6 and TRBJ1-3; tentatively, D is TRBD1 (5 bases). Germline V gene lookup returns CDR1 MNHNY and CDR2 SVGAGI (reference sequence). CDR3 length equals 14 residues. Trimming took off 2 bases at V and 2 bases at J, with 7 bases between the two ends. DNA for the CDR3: TGTGCCAGCAGTTACCCAGGGACTGGAAACACCATATATTTT. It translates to CASSYPGTGNTIYF.

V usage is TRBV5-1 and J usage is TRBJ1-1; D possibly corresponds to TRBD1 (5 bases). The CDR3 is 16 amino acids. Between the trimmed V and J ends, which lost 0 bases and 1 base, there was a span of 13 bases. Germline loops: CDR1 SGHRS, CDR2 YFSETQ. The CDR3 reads CASSLDSGRANTEAFF. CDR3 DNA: TGCGCCAGCAGCTTGGATTCAGGGAGGGCGAACACTGAAGCTTTCTTT. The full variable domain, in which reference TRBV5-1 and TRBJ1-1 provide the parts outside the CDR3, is KAGVTQTPRYLIKTRGQQVTLSCSPISGHRSVSWYQQTPGQGLQFLFEYFSETQRNKGNFPGRFSGRQFSNSRSEMNVSTLELGDSALYLCASSLDSGRANTEAFFGQGTRLTVV.